The text below deals with one T cell receptor beta chain. Its antigen remains unidentified. Possible read error: a much larger clone is one base away. TCRdb fed the reads into MiXCR, producing one record per CDR3 protein. The data show 560,000 or so distinct CDR3 sequences, 16% seen once. The data were taken from a study of T cell repertoires in cytomegalovirus infection. Across the whole study: In public TCR beta signatures, there were indications of both CMV infection and matching HLA type.

CDR1 is SGHTA and CDR2 is FQGTGA in the germline V gene. The CDR3 is made up of 17 amino acids. Trimming took off 5 bases at V and 4 bases at J, with 23 bases between the two ends. Overall study findings and caveats: Within the response measured ex vivo, HLA-C-restricted CMV-specific TCR beta clonotypes were dominant. Summed frequency of shared TCR beta families picked out CMV carriers who also had the relevant HLA.

Sequencing input: CD8+ T cells from PBMCs. This receptor was obtained from a human donor in good health (CMV status not recorded). Some clones in this sample may be carry-over from other donors' samples. The chain combines TRBV7-3 with TRBJ1-2; a weak D match, TRBD1 (5 bases). DNA for the CDR3: TGTGCCAGCAGCGCAAAGACCCAGGGCCCGTTCGGCTATGGCTACACCTTC. Protein product: CASSAKTQGPFGYGYTF.